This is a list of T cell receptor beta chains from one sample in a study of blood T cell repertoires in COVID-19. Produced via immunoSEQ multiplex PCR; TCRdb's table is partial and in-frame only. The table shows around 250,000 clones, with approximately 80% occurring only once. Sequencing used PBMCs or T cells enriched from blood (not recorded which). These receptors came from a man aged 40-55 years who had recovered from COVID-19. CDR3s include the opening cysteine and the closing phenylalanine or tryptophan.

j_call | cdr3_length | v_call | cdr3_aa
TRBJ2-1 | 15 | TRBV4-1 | CASSQGDRVYNEQFF
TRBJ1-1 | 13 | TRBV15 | CATSKTGATEAFF
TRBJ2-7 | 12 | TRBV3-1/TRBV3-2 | CASSPTVGEQYF
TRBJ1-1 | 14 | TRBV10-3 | CAISEPVLNTEAFF
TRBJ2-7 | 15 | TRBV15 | CATSRGGQGSYEQYF
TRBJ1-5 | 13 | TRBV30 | CAWRVNRDQPQHF
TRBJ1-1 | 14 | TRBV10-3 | CAIRQTGSNTEAFF
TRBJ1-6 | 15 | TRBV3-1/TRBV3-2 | CASSPRDRVDSPLHF
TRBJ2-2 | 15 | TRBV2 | CASRVTSGSPGELFF
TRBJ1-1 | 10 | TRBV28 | CATGDTEAFF
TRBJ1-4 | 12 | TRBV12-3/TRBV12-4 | CASSFGTEKLFF
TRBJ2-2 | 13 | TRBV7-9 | CASSLGGLGELFF
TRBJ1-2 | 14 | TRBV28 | CASTQSGGIYGYTF
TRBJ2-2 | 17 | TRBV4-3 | CASSQATGGLNTGELFF
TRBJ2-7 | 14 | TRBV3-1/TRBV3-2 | CASSPGQGVNEQYF
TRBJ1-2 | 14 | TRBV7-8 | CASSLVGSGNGYTF
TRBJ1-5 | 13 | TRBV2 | CASQGQSNQPQHF
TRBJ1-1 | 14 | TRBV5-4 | CASSPGGRNTEAFF
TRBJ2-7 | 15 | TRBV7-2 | CASSLEGTGTYEQYF
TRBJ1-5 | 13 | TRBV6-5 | CASRVDRFQPQHF
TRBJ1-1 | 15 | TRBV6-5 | CASSSTDYSNTEAFF
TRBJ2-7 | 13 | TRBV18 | CASSSLSSYEQYF